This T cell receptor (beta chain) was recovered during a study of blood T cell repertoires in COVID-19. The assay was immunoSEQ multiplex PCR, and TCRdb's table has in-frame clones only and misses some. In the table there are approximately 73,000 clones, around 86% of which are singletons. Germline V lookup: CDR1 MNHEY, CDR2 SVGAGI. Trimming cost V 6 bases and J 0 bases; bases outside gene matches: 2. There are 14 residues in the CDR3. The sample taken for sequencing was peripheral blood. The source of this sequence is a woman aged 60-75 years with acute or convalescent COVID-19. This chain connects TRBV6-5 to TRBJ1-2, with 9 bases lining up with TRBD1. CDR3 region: CASSRDRANYGYTF. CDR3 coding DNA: TGTGCCAGCAGCAGGGACAGGGCTAACTATGGCTACACCTTC.